What follows are 18 T cell receptor beta chains derived from one specimen sequenced in a study of cytomegalovirus exposure and HLA in healthy donors. The PCR contained 60 Vbeta and 13 Jbeta primers. Clones were sequenced by immunoSEQ multiplex PCR, and TCRdb holds only the in-frame ones, with some missing. The table shows about 200,000 clones, with around 80% occurring only once. The material sequenced was PBMCs. The receptors were gathered from a man younger than 45 in good health and CMV-seronegative.

The J gene is TRBJ2-6, the V gene TRBV29-1; no definite D call. CDR1 and CDR2 (germline): SQVTM, ANQGSEA. The CDR3 totals 13 residues. The V and J ends lost 8 bases and 0 bases respectively, with 8 bases between them. CDR3 nucleotide sequence: TGCAGCTTCGAGAGCTCTGGGGCCAACGTCCTGACTTTC. As protein: CSFESSGANVLTF.

The genes are TRBV6-5 and TRBJ1-1, with 7 positions matching TRBD1. The CDR3 extends over 15 amino acids. The V gene end was trimmed by 6 bases and the J gene end by 6 bases; junction bases not matched to a gene: 13. Germline V gene lookup returns CDR1 MNHEY and CDR2 SVGAGI. The chain's CDR3 is CASSRPKRGQPEAFF. For the CDR3, the DNA is TGTGCCAGCAGCAGACCGAAAAGGGGACAGCCTGAAGCTTTCTTT.

V is TRBV11-2 and J is TRBJ1-6; 9 nucleotides match TRBD1. CDR1 and CDR2 from the germline V gene are SGHAT and FQNNGV. The ends lost 6 bases at V and 11 bases at J; junction bases unmatched: 8. CDR3 size: 14 residues. The CDR3 loop is CASSIDRGGTPLHF. The CDR3 DNA sequence: TGTGCCAGCAGTATTGACAGGGGGGGTACACCCCTCCACTTT.

The gene calls are TRBV5-5 and TRBJ1-2, with 8 bases identical to TRBD1. The J segment lost 4 bases and the V segment lost 3 bases, leaving 5 bases of the junction unmatched. The CDR3 is 14 amino acids. Germline V CDR1 and CDR2: SGHKS, YYEKEE (reference sequence). This CDR3 is CASSSGTGGYGYTF. In nucleotides, the CDR3 is TGTGCCAGCAGCTCGGGAACAGGGGGCTATGGCTACACCTTC.

The chain carries TRBV5-1 and TRBJ1-5; D unclear. The CDR3 is 18 residues long. Trimming removed 0 bases at V and 6 bases at J, with 22 bases between. Germline loops: CDR1 SGHRS, CDR2 YFSETQ. This CDR3 reads CASSLGLVILLTRQPQHF. The CDR3 nucleotides read TGCGCCAGCAGCTTGGGACTCGTTATACTCCTTACGCGTCAGCCCCAGCATTTT.

This chain connects TRBV4-3 to TRBJ1-4, with 7 bases lining up with TRBD1. Germline values: CDR1 LGHNA, CDR2 YSLEER. V shed 2 bases and J 8 bases; nucleotides not matched to a gene: 5. CDR3 size: 14 residues. Here the CDR3 DNA reads TGCGCCAGCAGCCAAACAGGGGACCGCGAAAAACTGTTTTTT. This sequence encodes CASSQTGDREKLFF.

This chain links TRBV29-1 with TRBJ1-1, with a weak D call TRBD1 (6 bases). The V end lost 5 bases, the J end lost 3 bases, and 19 bases lay between the germline ends. The germline gives CDR1 SQVTM, CDR2 ANQGSEA. The CDR3 totals 15 residues. The CDR3 here is CSVRLRQVKDTEAFF. The CDR3 DNA is TGCAGCGTTCGGTTGAGACAGGTTAAAGACACTGAAGCTTTCTTT.

The chain is built from TRBV12-5 and TRBJ1-2; the D gene is possibly TRBD1 (5 bases). Germline CDR1 LGHNT, CDR2 FRNRAP. V gave up 0 bases and J gave up 7 bases, with 15 bases separating them. There are 15 residues in the CDR3. CDR3 sequence (DNA): TGTGCTAGTGGTTTGGTAGGCAGGGTTATGACTGGCTACACCTTC. Encoded protein: CASGLVGRVMTGYTF.

Judged by abundance, this clone is medium-sized (0.01 to 0.1%). The rearrangement joins TRBV2 to TRBJ1-5; D gene ambiguous. V shed 1 base and J shed 1 base, with 8 bases lying between them. The germline CDR1 and CDR2 sequences are SNHLY and FYNNEI. This CDR3 is 15 amino acids long. CDR3 sequence: CASSEVVGSNQPQHF. CDR3 nucleotide sequence: TGTGCCAGCAGTGAAGTAGTGGGCAGCAATCAGCCCCAGCATTTT.

The V gene is TRBV27, the J gene TRBJ1-1; D uncertain. The ends were cut back, 5 bases at V and 4 bases at J, with 17 bases in the middle. Germline values: CDR1 MNHEY, CDR2 SMNVEV (reference sequence). The length of the CDR3 is 15 residues. CDR3 amino acids: CASSPRGGPGTEAFF. The CDR3 DNA is TGTGCCAGCAGTCCCCGAGGAGGTCCAGGCACTGAAGCTTTCTTT.

The chain links TRBV29-1 to TRBJ1-1; TRBD1 matches 7 bases. This CDR3 contains 12 residues. Trimming removed 4 bases from V and 4 bases from J; junction bases left unmatched: 3. Germline-derived CDR1 and CDR2 are SQVTM and ANQGSEA. CDR3 coding DNA: TGCAGCGTTGCGGCAGGGGGCACTGAAGCTTTCTTT. Protein: CSVAAGGTEAFF.

The chain combines TRBV5-7 with TRBJ2-1; 9 bases map to TRBD2. TRBV5-7 falls under the ORF class, with uncertain function. Trimming removed 4 bases from V and 8 bases from J; junction bases left unmatched: 10. The CDR3 runs to 15 residues. CDR3 coding DNA: TGTGCCAGCAGCCCCGGGGGTAGCGGGGGCTATGAGCAGTTCTTC. Translation gives CASSPGGSGGYEQFF.

The J gene is TRBJ1-5, the V gene TRBV6-6; no clear D. Germline V gene data show CDR1 as MNHNY and CDR2 as SVGAGI (reference sequence). The CDR3 sequence is 14 residues long. Trimming stripped 2 bases from V and 0 bases from J, with 5 bases between. This CDR3 is CASSYPDSNQPQHF. CDR3 nucleotides: TGTGCCAGCAGTTACCCAGATAGCAATCAGCCCCAGCATTTT.

The chain recombines TRBV4-1 with TRBJ1-1; D gene unclear. CDR1 and CDR2 (germline): MGHRA, YSYEKL. Trimming left V 5 bases short and J 4 bases short, with 14 bases between. The length of the CDR3 is 14 residues. The CDR3 sequence is CASSVDPGSTEAFF. CDR3 coding DNA: TGCGCCAGCAGCGTTGACCCGGGTAGCACTGAAGCTTTCTTT.

The chain uses TRBV5-6 and TRBJ2-2; D possibly corresponds to TRBD1 (6 bases). Trimming pared 4 bases from V and 7 bases from J, leaving 17 bases between. Germline CDR1 is SGHDT and CDR2 is YYEEEE. This CDR3 spans 15 amino acids. The CDR3 loop reads CASSLGGLEYGELFF. The CDR3 nucleotides are TGTGCCAGCAGCCTTGGGGGCCTTGAATACGGGGAGCTGTTTTTT.

V and J are TRBV7-8 and TRBJ2-3; possibly TRBD2 for D (7 bases). The CDR3 spans 15 residues. CDR1 SGHVS and CDR2 FQNEAQ come from the germline V gene. Trimming took off 3 bases at V and 8 bases at J, with 18 bases between the two ends. The CDR3 sequence is CASSLGGLGRGTQYF. As DNA, the CDR3 is TGTGCCAGCAGCTTGGGGGGGCTGGGGAGGGGTACGCAGTATTTT.

The V call is TRBV7-6, the J call TRBJ1-5; a possible D gene is TRBD1 (6 bases). Per the germline V gene, CDR1 is SGHVS and CDR2 is FNYEAQ. Trimming shortened V by 2 bases and J by 0 bases, and 8 bases separated the two germline ends. The CDR3 runs to 15 residues. Written as DNA, the CDR3 is TGTGCCAGCAGCTTAACAGGGAATAGCAATCAGCCCCAGCATTTT. It encodes CASSLTGNSNQPQHF.

This clone occurred a few times. The rearrangement links TRBV6-6 to TRBJ1-1; 7 bases map to TRBD1. With V trimmed by 6 bases and J by 4 bases, 5 bases remained unmatched. The V gene's germline CDR1 is MNHNY and CDR2 SVGAGI (reference sequence). This CDR3 region has 13 residues. The CDR3 DNA follows: TGTGCCAGCAGAAGAGACAGGGCCACTGAAGCTTTCTTT. It encodes CASRRDRATEAFF.